The 29 T cell receptor beta chains given below trace back to one sample, sequenced in a study of shared clonotypes between healthy human individuals. Clones were sequenced by immunoSEQ multiplex PCR, and TCRdb holds only the in-frame ones, with some missing. The repertoire consists of 450,000 to 650,000 clones, with around three quarters occurring once and the leading ten covering around 11%. Sequencing was done on a sample of PBMCs. Receptors originate from a woman aged 35 to 49 in good health. Some clones in this sample may be carry-over from other donors' samples.

The V gene is TRBV7-3, the J gene TRBJ2-3; maybe TRBD2 (5 bases). The CDR3 runs to 13 residues. The ends were cut back, 4 bases at V and 6 bases at J, with 11 bases in the middle. CDR1 is SGHTA and CDR2 is FQGTGA in the germline V gene. The CDR3 region has the DNA TGTGCCAGCAGCTCCACTCCGGGGGATACGCAGTATTTT. Translation gives CASSSTPGDTQYF.

The chain employs TRBV7-9 and TRBJ1-3; D uncertain. The CDR3 totals 13 residues. Looked up from germline, CDR1 is SEHNR and CDR2 is FQNEAQ (reference sequence). V lost 7 bases to trimming and J lost 8 bases, with 15 bases between them. The CDR3 bases are TGTGCCAGCACCCGGCGGGGAATGGACACCATATATTTT. It translates to CASTRRGMDTIYF.

The chain has TRBV5-1 and TRBJ2-7; 11 nucleotides match TRBD2. This CDR3 contains 15 residues. V shed 0 bases, J shed 2 bases, and the junction held 1 base outside the gene matches. CDR1 is SGHRS and CDR2 is YFSETQ in the germline V gene. The CDR3 nucleotides are TGCGCCAGCAGCTTGGAACTAGCGGGGGCCTACGAGCAGTACTTC. This sequence encodes CASSLELAGAYEQYF.

This clone came up a few times. The chain links TRBV30 to TRBJ1-5, with 8 bases lining up with TRBD1. V lost 1 base and J lost 0; bases outside the gene matches: 29. The CDR3 extends over 24 amino acids. Germline V lookup: CDR1 GTSNPN, CDR2 SVGIG (reference sequence). The CDR3 loop reads CAWSANRDRLDNIVGTGSNQPQHF. The CDR3 DNA is TGTGCCTGGAGTGCGAACCGGGACAGGTTGGATAACATTGTGGGGACAGGTAGCAATCAGCCCCAGCATTTT.

The genes are TRBV10-1 and TRBJ2-7; TRBD2 agrees at 11 bases. This CDR3 spans 16 amino acids. Germline V lookup: CDR1 WNHNN, CDR2 SYGVQD (reference sequence). J lost 4 bases, V lost 11 bases, and 16 bases had no gene match. CDR3 amino acids: CAPRGVIAGGRYEQYF. The CDR3, as DNA: TGCGCCCCACGGGGGGTAATAGCGGGAGGGCGGTACGAGCAGTACTTC.

The chain joins TRBV6-6 to TRBJ2-2; TRBD2 agrees at 7 bases. Looked up from germline, CDR1 is MNHNY and CDR2 is SVGAGI (reference sequence). V was clipped by 8 bases and J by 7 bases; unmatched bases: 7. The CDR3 runs to 13 residues. CDR3 amino acids: CASRLGGIGELFF. DNA of the CDR3: TGTGCCAGCCGCCTCGGGGGGATCGGGGAGCTGTTTTTT.

This chain links TRBV15 with TRBJ1-5; possibly TRBD1 for D (5 bases). Germline CDR1 reads LNHNV; CDR2 reads YYDKDF (reference sequence). The CDR3 sequence is 13 residues long. The V end was cut by 4 bases, the J end by 6 bases, with 10 bases between. CDR3 sequence (DNA): TGTGCCACCAGCATGGGGGAAGTTCAGCCCCAGCATTTT. Residues: CATSMGEVQPQHF.

The CDR3 reads CASSIGQTTETQYF. The CDR3 nucleotides are TGCGCCAGCAGCATCGGACAGACTACGGAGACCCAGTACTTC. The rearrangement links TRBV5-1 to TRBJ2-5; possibly TRBD1 for D (6 bases). Germline CDR1 SGHRS, CDR2 YFSETQ. The CDR3 spans 14 residues. Trimming removed 4 bases from V and 5 bases from J, with 15 bases in between.

The V gene is TRBV5-1, the J gene TRBJ1-2, with 9 bases that match TRBD1. Per the germline V gene, CDR1 is SGHRS and CDR2 is YFSETQ. CDR3 length: 14 amino acids. V was pared by 4 bases and J by 5 bases, with 6 bases of the junction left unmatched. The CDR3 DNA is TGCGCCAGCAGCCGGGACAGGGAAACATATGGCTACACCTTC. Encoded protein: CASSRDRETYGYTF.

V and J are TRBV28 and TRBJ1-2, with 7 bases lining up with TRBD1. The CDR3 consists of 16 residues. From germline, CDR1 is MDHEN and CDR2 SYDVKM. Unmatched junction bases numbered 13, after V lost 3 bases and J lost 6 bases. The CDR3 region has the DNA TGTGCCAGCAGTTTGGTTAACGAGGGGGCTTTGGATGGCTACACCTTC. Translating gives CASSLVNEGALDGYTF.

V is TRBV15 and J is TRBJ2-5; 14 nucleotides align to TRBD2. This CDR3 spans 17 amino acids. Germline CDR1 LNHNV, CDR2 YYDKDF (reference sequence). The junction had 6 bases not matched to a gene; V was cut back by 4 bases and J by 2 bases. CDR3 protein: CATSTGLAGVGQETQYF. CDR3 nucleotide sequence: TGTGCCACCAGCACGGGACTAGCGGGAGTAGGGCAAGAGACCCAGTACTTC.

About this clone: A far larger clone is only one base removed, so a read error is likely. Distinct nucleotide sequences in the sample also encode this CDR3. V usage is TRBV11-2 and J usage is TRBJ1-2; D is undetermined. Trimming removed 5 bases at V and 9 bases at J, with 10 bases between. This CDR3 region has 11 residues. Germline CDR1 SGHAT, CDR2 FQNNGV. The CDR3 loop reads CASSPRISYTF. The CDR3, as DNA: TGTGCCAGCAGCCCCAGGATTAGCTACACCTTC.

This clone has only a few counts. This chain connects TRBV5-1 to TRBJ2-6; D not certain. Trimming stripped 2 bases from V and 0 bases from J, with 3 bases between. CDR1 is SGHRS, CDR2 YFSETQ, per germline. The CDR3 consists of 14 residues. The CDR3: CASSFSSGANVLTF. As DNA, the CDR3 is TGCGCCAGCAGCTTTTCCTCTGGGGCCAACGTCCTGACTTTC.

Written as DNA, the CDR3 is TGTGCCAGCAGTTCTCTAGCGGGGACCTACGAGCAGTACTTC. Protein sequence: CASSSLAGTYEQYF. This sequence joins TRBV6-5 and TRBJ2-7; TRBD2 agrees at 9 bases. The germline V gene encodes CDR1 MNHEY and CDR2 SVGAGI. J gave up 2 bases and V 4 bases, and 3 bases lay outside the gene matches. The CDR3 covers 14 residues.

This chain joins TRBV7-9 and TRBJ2-1; TRBD2 agrees at 9 bases. V trimming: 3 bases; J trimming: 7 bases; junction bases outside the gene matches: 13. Germline V gene data show CDR1 as SEHNR and CDR2 as FQNEAQ (reference sequence). This CDR3 has 17 residues. In DNA, the CDR3 is TGTGCCAGCAGCTTTAGACCTACGGGCGGGAGGGTAAATGAGCAGTTCTTC. As protein: CASSFRPTGGRVNEQFF.

This clone was detected a few times. The chain has TRBV4-3 and TRBJ2-1; 8 positions agree with TRBD2. This CDR3 has 17 amino acids. Germline CDR1 reads LGHNA; CDR2 reads YSLEER. The J segment lost 7 bases and the V segment lost 0 bases, leaving 11 bases of the junction unmatched. CDR3 loop: CASSQDVGVAGRNEQFF. CDR3 coding DNA: TGCGCCAGCAGCCAAGATGTGGGGGTAGCGGGAAGGAATGAGCAGTTCTTC.

This rearrangement joins TRBV7-8 to TRBJ2-3; D could derive from TRBD1 or TRBD2 (5 bases each). Germline CDR1 reads SGHVS; CDR2 reads FQNEAQ. CDR3 length: 15 amino acids. The ends were cut back, 5 bases at V and 0 bases at J, with 12 bases in the middle. This CDR3 reads CASSQSWGSTDTQYF. The CDR3 bases are TGTGCCAGCAGCCAAAGTTGGGGGAGCACAGATACGCAGTATTTT.

This clone has a handful of counts. The chain uses TRBV5-1 and TRBJ2-5; TRBD1 or TRBD2 may be the D gene (6 bases each). Germline V CDR1 and CDR2: SGHRS, YFSETQ. This CDR3 is 14 amino acids long. V lost 1 base to trimming and J lost 1 base, with 8 bases between them. In DNA form, the CDR3 reads TGCGCCAGCAGCTTGTGGGGGGCCCAAGAGACCCAGTACTTC. This codes for CASSLWGAQETQYF. The variable domain in full, with the rest retrieved from reference TRBV5-1 and TRBJ2-5, is KAGVTQTPRYLIKTRGQQVTLSCSPISGHRSVSWYQQTPGQGLQFLFEYFSETQRNKGNFPGRFSGRQFSNSRSEMNVSTLELGDSALYLCASSLWGAQETQYFGPGTRLLVL.

The chain employs TRBV18 and TRBJ1-3; TRBD1 matches at 7 bases. J was trimmed by 0 bases and V by 2 bases; bases with no gene match: 4. The CDR3 spans 16 residues. CDR1 is KGHSH and CDR2 is LQKENI in the germline V gene. The CDR3 nucleotides are TGTGCCAGCTCACCAGGACAGGTTTTCTCTGGAAACACCATATATTTT. Encoded protein: CASSPGQVFSGNTIYF.

V gene TRBV28 combines with J gene TRBJ1-1; no reliable D call. Germline V lookup: CDR1 MDHEN, CDR2 SYDVKM. This CDR3 has 14 amino acids. Trimming took off 2 bases at V and 1 base at J, with 8 bases between the two ends. CDR3 protein: CASSLGEPNTEAFF. DNA for the CDR3: TGTGCCAGCAGTTTAGGGGAACCGAACACTGAAGCTTTCTTT.

The chain recombines TRBV5-1 with TRBJ2-5; 8 bases match TRBD2. Germline lookup yields CDR1 SGHRS and CDR2 YFSETQ. The trim removed 0 bases at V and 1 base at J, leaving 2 bases unmatched. The CDR3 consists of 15 residues. CDR3 sequence: CASSLVSGVQETQYF. In nucleotides, the CDR3 is TGCGCCAGCAGCTTGGTTAGCGGGGTCCAAGAGACCCAGTACTTC.

J is TRBJ1-6 and V is TRBV18, with D uncertain. Germline-derived CDR1 and CDR2 are KGHSH and LQKENI. Trimming stripped 6 bases from V and 6 bases from J, with 9 bases between. This CDR3 has 13 residues. The CDR3, as DNA: TGTGCCAGCTCGCCCAGCTCTAATTCACCCCTCCACTTT. This codes for CASSPSSNSPLHF.

The chain carries TRBV7-3 and TRBJ2-2; tentative D call: TRBD2 (5 bases). This CDR3 region has 12 residues. From germline, CDR1 is SGHTA and CDR2 FQGTGA. Trimming stripped 10 bases from V and 1 base from J, with 7 bases between. The CDR3 DNA reads as TGTGCCACCGGGGTGAACACCGGGGAGCTGTTTTTT. Its protein is CATGVNTGELFF.

The rearrangement joins TRBV6-5 to TRBJ2-3, with D perhaps TRBD2 (6 bases). The CDR3 sequence is 13 residues long. Germline CDR1 and CDR2: MNHEY and SVGAGI. The CDR3 sequence: CTSGLPATDTQYF. The CDR3 DNA reads as TGTACGAGCGGACTACCAGCCACAGATACGCAGTATTTT.

The rearrangement links TRBV4-1 to TRBJ2-1, with TRBD2 matching over 10 bases. The germline CDR1 and CDR2 sequences are MGHRA and YSYEKL. After removal of 0 bases from V and 7 bases from J, the junction contained 6 bases not matched to a gene. CDR3 size: 16 residues. CDR3 loop: CASSQEVLAGQNEQFF. CDR3 nucleotides: TGCGCCAGCAGCCAAGAAGTACTAGCGGGACAGAATGAGCAGTTCTTC.

V gene TRBV29-1 combines with J gene TRBJ2-1, with TRBD2 identical over 9 bases. Germline V gene data show CDR1 as SQVTM and CDR2 as ANQGSEA. This CDR3 is 16 amino acids long. The junction had 9 bases not matched to a gene; V was cut back by 5 bases and J by 1 base. CDR3 region: CSVYVAGVRSYNEQFF. The CDR3 DNA is TGCAGCGTTTACGTAGCGGGAGTAAGGTCCTACAATGAGCAGTTCTTC.

The chain carries TRBV21-1 and TRBJ1-3; the table's TRBD1 call for D was not verified on the DNA. TRBV21-1 is flagged as a pseudogene. CDR3 length: 18 residues. DNA for the CDR3: TGTGCCAGCAGCACCAGAACAGGGGGCGCCAGAATTGGAAACACCATATATTTT. This codes for CASSTRTGGARIGNTIYF.

The CDR3 nucleotides are TGCAGCGTTGAGGGGGGAGGCCTAGACACCGGGGAGCTGTTTTTT. Translation: CSVEGGGLDTGELFF. The J gene is TRBJ2-2, the V gene TRBV29-1, with TRBD2 as a possible D gene (6 bases). Trimming removed 3 bases from V and 3 bases from J, with 14 bases in between. This CDR3 has 15 residues. Germline V gene sequence: CDR1 SQVTM, CDR2 ANQGSEA.

This chain joins TRBV10-2 and TRBJ1-3; no definite D call. CDR3 length: 14 residues. V lost 2 bases to trimming and J lost 4 bases, with 9 bases between them. CDR1 is WSHSY, CDR2 SAAADI, per germline. The CDR3 bases are TGCGCCAGCAGTGAGCCCGAACGGGGAAACACCATATATTTT. Translating gives CASSEPERGNTIYF.